This T cell receptor (beta chain) was captured by sequencing in a study of blood T cell repertoires in COVID-19 (dated by TCRdb to about 2020). Background on the whole study: The collaborator samples originated in the United States, Italy and Spain and spanned the acute and convalescent phases of COVID-19. A de-identified subject ID, COVID-19 status, age in years and sex were almost always included in the sample metadata. HLA class I and class II types, where available, came from metadata supplied by the sample provider rather than from assay-based typing. Samples came from the ongoing ImmuneRACE study (first 160 participants) plus 1,254 subjects from 6 global collaborators. The material from the prospective study consisted of cDNA or gDNA derived from T cells, B-cell-depleted T cells, or PBMCs. The repertoires were released in a freely available public database intended as a resource for research on the immune response to SARS-CoV-2. Deeply sampled blood TCRbeta repertoires from subjects exposed to, actively infected with, or recovered from COVID-19 were included in the dataset. Study-level results and caveats: The quantity of clinical and demographic metadata differed by source and by participant and was supplied without curation.

In the prospective study, participants were about 18 to 95 years old, resided in about two dozen geographic areas of the United States, and were enrolled through a virtual design. To assign participants to cohorts, the prospective study relied on clinical history that participants themselves reported in a screening survey and a study questionnaire. Recovered participants in ImmuneRACE Cohort 3 were defined by two consecutive negative NP/OP PCR tests, clearance by a healthcare professional, or resolution of symptoms. Each participant in the prospective study had whole blood, serum and a nasopharyngeal or oropharyngeal swab collected by mobile phlebotomists. Additional blood draws and questionnaires over an approximately 2-month period could optionally be provided by prospective study participants. Before DNA extraction, prospective study blood samples were shipped either frozen or at room temperature.

The immunoSEQ Assay, a bias-controlled multiplex PCR, was used to amplify TCRbeta CDR3 regions from genomic DNA. On the authors' methods: The number of nucleated cells in each sample was estimated by amplification of reference gene primers within the assay. Sequence reads were collapsed and filtered to measure the absolute abundance of every unique TCRbeta CDR3 rearrangement. For each sample, productive Simpson clonality was calculated as the square root of Simpson's diversity index over productive rearrangements. The clones in this table, taken by TCRdb from immuneACCESS, are in-frame only. Not every clone is retained; where verified, under half of the shortfall comes from an unresolved V gene, and the cause of the rest is unknown. For V, J and clone size, that table is used; D and trimming come from the DNA. Across this sample there are some 240,000 clones, with about 80% seen only once. Clones ranked in the top ten supply around 3.6% of the sample.

V is pared back by 5 bases and J by 7 bases, with 9 bases lying between the germline termini. CDR1 and CDR2 are drawn from the germline V gene: SNHLY, FYNNEI. The CDR3 sequence holds 12 residues, the cysteine and phenylalanine included. Only CDR3 DNA remains: 36 bases, in frame from the first base. Worth noting for this clone: Which antigen it targets is not known. The record has no base qualities; no much larger clone is one base away.

This TCR came from a man in his forties or fifties who had recovered from COVID-19. Sequencing was done on a sample of PBMCs or T cells enriched from blood (not recorded which). The sequence links TRBV2 to TRBJ1-5, with TRBD1 perhaps the D gene, on 5 matching bases. The CDR3 protein: CASSSGHQPQHF. The sequence in DNA is TGTGCCAGCAGTTCAGGGCACCAGCCCCAGCATTTT.